This T cell receptor (beta chain) is from a study of cytomegalovirus exposure and HLA in healthy donors. Study-level information: When 398 donors were genotyped, roughly 82% of them were found to fall in the Caucasian-associated ancestry cluster.

Germline V gene data show CDR1 as LNHDA and CDR2 as SQIVND (reference sequence). This CDR3 spans 16 amino acids. Trimming took 1 base from V and 3 from J, leaving 12 bases between them. Details on this clone: The antigen remains unidentified.

Findings of the study overall: The availability of immune exposure information extended only to CMV serostatus. Rare TCR sequences dominated, though some public TCRs recurred in many donors.

The donors comprised healthy bone marrow donors. The primer mix had 60 Vbeta and 13 Jbeta primers. The table came from immunoSEQ multiplex PCR; TCRdb's copy has only in-frame clones and leaves some out. The sample consists of about 160,000 clones, around four fifths of them appearing once. The rearrangement joins TRBV19 to TRBJ2-2; D possibly corresponds to TRBD1 (6 bases). Sequencing was done on a sample of PBMCs. The TCR comes from a boy aged 2 to 10 in good health and CMV-seronegative. CDR3 sequence reads: CASSIGTGRHTGELFF. The CDR3 DNA follows: TGTGCCAGTAGTATAGGAACAGGGCGGCACACCGGGGAGCTGTTTTTT.